A selection of T cell receptor beta chains follows, all from one sample in a study of T cells after yellow fever vaccination. TCRdb fed the 5' RACE reads into MiXCR, producing one record per CDR3 protein. The table includes approximately 300,000 distinct CDR3 sequences, roughly 10% detected once. Sequencing was performed on CD4+ T cells sorted from PBMCs, taken 45 days after the yellow fever booster vaccination. The source is a man between 18 and 29 years old who received the YFV17D yellow fever vaccine. The conserved cysteine and the conserved F or W are not part of the CDR3 here.

v_gene	j_gene	CDR3aa
TRBV29-1	TRBJ1-2	SVDRGSANYGYT
TRBV5-1	TRBJ2-7	ASSEGTRASYEQY
TRBV30	TRBJ1-5	AWGTGGPQPQH
TRBV24-1	TRBJ2-5	ATSDAAAGAYQETQY
TRBV2	TRBJ2-5	ASRPTGTGETQY
TRBV12-3/TRBV12-4	TRBJ1-5	ASSPLDRNQPQH
TRBV14	TRBJ2-7	ASSEMRGGELYEQY
TRBV18	TRBJ1-4	ASSPPGQPGEKLF
TRBV18	TRBJ2-5	ASSPYGRRETQY
TRBV6-2/TRBV6-3	TRBJ1-5	ASSYSHSQGASNQPQH
TRBV28	TRBJ1-5	ASSSADRINQPQH
TRBV20-1	TRBJ1-6	SAVRGAAGDSPLH
TRBV3-1	TRBJ2-1	ASSPWAAGRNNEQF
TRBV6-4	TRBJ2-3	ASSERAGDPTDTQY
TRBV12-3/TRBV12-4	TRBJ2-5	ASSFVPEETQY
TRBV7-2	TRBJ2-1	ASSRTSGVCNEQF
TRBV19	TRBJ1-5	ASSLMPGQGGGKDDQPQH
TRBV28	TRBJ1-1	ASSLRQNAF
TRBV20-1	TRBJ2-6	SARDLRRLISGANVLT
TRBV4-2	TRBJ2-2	ASSRKLEGILDGELF
TRBV10-3	TRBJ2-5	AISESTRQETQY
TRBV5-1	TRBJ1-2	ASSSRRSPLRSYGYT